The source of this TCR beta chain is a study of OX40 agonist ivuxolimab in advanced cancers. The overall study: Dose-escalation patients suffered from hepatocellular carcinoma, melanoma, renal cell or head and neck cancer. The dose-escalation cohort was about 80% male, with a mean age of about 56 years, ranging roughly 23 to 79.

The germline V gene encodes CDR1 SNHLY and CDR2 FYNNEI. The CDR3 is 17 residues long. V lost 10 bases, J lost 0 bases, and 8 bases stayed unmatched. Profiled with immunoSEQ multiplex PCR; TCRdb holds only in-frame clones, not every one. This sample carries 12,000 to 15,000 clones, about 90% of them seen once, and the ten largest clones take 20% to 30%. The gene calls are TRBV2 and TRBJ2-6, with 11 nucleotides matching TRBD1. The origin of this receptor is an adult with an advanced solid tumor such as melanoma, head and neck, liver or kidney cancer. This specimen consisted of CD4+ or CD8+ T cells sorted from blood, obtained in a trial of the OX40 agonist ivuxolimab. In DNA form, the CDR3 reads TGTGCCATTCTCTCGGGACAGGGGGTCTCTGGGGCCAACGTCCTGACTTTC. Protein sequence: CAILSGQGVSGANVLTF.